This T cell receptor (beta chain) emerged from a study of beta chain features in type 1 diabetes. This clone was observed a handful of times. Its antigen is unknown. The CDR3 covers 19 residues. J was trimmed by 5 bases and V by 1 base; bases with no gene match: 18. Germline loops: CDR1 SGHNT, CDR2 YYREEE (reference sequence). Every bit of the isolated RNA underwent reverse transcription, so sequencing read expressed TCRB transcripts. Libraries were prepared by immunoSEQ multiplex PCR; TCRdb keeps only in-frame clonotypes and omits some of them. There are approximately 340,000 clones in the sample; over 12% occur only once, and around 0.02% lies in the top ten. Study results and caveats: It was not settled here whether HLA type affects TCRB rearrangement.

This receptor was obtained from a woman in her late teens or twenties in good health. The chain uses TRBV5-4 and TRBJ2-5, with 9 nucleotides matching TRBD2. The sample comprised naive CD4+ T cells from blood. The CDR3 region has the DNA TGTGCCAGCAGCTTGTCCGGGGGTAGCGGGAGAGGGACGGCGGAGACCCAGTACTTC. This sequence encodes CASSLSGGSGRGTAETQYF.